Sequencing of this T cell receptor (beta chain) was carried out in a study of siplizumab effects on memory and regulatory T cells. Study conclusions and caveats: Naive or memory phenotype was unassignable for roughly 75-97% of proliferating CD4+ or CD8+ clones. Controls showed an average of approximately 27% Treg-derived mappable alloreactive CD4+ clones, while siplizumab showed around 70%.

Per sample, the assay covered some 10^5 TCR templates. The assay was immunoSEQ multiplex PCR, and TCRdb's table has in-frame clones only and misses some. The data show roughly 100,000 clones, roughly 92% seen once. On this clone: The antigen is not known.

V lost 1 base and J 3 bases, leaving 17 bases between the germline ends. This CDR3 comprises 16 residues. Per the germline V gene, CDR1 is SGHDT and CDR2 is YYEEEE. The specimen sequenced was Tregs sorted from blood. This chain uses TRBV5-6 with TRBJ2-7, with a possible D match to TRBD1 (5 bases). The clonotype was recovered from a human donor in good health. The CDR3 coding sequence is TGTGCCAGCAGCTTGTACACCAGGGCGTTGTTCTACGAGCAGTACTTC. Protein sequence: CASSLYTRALFYEQYF.